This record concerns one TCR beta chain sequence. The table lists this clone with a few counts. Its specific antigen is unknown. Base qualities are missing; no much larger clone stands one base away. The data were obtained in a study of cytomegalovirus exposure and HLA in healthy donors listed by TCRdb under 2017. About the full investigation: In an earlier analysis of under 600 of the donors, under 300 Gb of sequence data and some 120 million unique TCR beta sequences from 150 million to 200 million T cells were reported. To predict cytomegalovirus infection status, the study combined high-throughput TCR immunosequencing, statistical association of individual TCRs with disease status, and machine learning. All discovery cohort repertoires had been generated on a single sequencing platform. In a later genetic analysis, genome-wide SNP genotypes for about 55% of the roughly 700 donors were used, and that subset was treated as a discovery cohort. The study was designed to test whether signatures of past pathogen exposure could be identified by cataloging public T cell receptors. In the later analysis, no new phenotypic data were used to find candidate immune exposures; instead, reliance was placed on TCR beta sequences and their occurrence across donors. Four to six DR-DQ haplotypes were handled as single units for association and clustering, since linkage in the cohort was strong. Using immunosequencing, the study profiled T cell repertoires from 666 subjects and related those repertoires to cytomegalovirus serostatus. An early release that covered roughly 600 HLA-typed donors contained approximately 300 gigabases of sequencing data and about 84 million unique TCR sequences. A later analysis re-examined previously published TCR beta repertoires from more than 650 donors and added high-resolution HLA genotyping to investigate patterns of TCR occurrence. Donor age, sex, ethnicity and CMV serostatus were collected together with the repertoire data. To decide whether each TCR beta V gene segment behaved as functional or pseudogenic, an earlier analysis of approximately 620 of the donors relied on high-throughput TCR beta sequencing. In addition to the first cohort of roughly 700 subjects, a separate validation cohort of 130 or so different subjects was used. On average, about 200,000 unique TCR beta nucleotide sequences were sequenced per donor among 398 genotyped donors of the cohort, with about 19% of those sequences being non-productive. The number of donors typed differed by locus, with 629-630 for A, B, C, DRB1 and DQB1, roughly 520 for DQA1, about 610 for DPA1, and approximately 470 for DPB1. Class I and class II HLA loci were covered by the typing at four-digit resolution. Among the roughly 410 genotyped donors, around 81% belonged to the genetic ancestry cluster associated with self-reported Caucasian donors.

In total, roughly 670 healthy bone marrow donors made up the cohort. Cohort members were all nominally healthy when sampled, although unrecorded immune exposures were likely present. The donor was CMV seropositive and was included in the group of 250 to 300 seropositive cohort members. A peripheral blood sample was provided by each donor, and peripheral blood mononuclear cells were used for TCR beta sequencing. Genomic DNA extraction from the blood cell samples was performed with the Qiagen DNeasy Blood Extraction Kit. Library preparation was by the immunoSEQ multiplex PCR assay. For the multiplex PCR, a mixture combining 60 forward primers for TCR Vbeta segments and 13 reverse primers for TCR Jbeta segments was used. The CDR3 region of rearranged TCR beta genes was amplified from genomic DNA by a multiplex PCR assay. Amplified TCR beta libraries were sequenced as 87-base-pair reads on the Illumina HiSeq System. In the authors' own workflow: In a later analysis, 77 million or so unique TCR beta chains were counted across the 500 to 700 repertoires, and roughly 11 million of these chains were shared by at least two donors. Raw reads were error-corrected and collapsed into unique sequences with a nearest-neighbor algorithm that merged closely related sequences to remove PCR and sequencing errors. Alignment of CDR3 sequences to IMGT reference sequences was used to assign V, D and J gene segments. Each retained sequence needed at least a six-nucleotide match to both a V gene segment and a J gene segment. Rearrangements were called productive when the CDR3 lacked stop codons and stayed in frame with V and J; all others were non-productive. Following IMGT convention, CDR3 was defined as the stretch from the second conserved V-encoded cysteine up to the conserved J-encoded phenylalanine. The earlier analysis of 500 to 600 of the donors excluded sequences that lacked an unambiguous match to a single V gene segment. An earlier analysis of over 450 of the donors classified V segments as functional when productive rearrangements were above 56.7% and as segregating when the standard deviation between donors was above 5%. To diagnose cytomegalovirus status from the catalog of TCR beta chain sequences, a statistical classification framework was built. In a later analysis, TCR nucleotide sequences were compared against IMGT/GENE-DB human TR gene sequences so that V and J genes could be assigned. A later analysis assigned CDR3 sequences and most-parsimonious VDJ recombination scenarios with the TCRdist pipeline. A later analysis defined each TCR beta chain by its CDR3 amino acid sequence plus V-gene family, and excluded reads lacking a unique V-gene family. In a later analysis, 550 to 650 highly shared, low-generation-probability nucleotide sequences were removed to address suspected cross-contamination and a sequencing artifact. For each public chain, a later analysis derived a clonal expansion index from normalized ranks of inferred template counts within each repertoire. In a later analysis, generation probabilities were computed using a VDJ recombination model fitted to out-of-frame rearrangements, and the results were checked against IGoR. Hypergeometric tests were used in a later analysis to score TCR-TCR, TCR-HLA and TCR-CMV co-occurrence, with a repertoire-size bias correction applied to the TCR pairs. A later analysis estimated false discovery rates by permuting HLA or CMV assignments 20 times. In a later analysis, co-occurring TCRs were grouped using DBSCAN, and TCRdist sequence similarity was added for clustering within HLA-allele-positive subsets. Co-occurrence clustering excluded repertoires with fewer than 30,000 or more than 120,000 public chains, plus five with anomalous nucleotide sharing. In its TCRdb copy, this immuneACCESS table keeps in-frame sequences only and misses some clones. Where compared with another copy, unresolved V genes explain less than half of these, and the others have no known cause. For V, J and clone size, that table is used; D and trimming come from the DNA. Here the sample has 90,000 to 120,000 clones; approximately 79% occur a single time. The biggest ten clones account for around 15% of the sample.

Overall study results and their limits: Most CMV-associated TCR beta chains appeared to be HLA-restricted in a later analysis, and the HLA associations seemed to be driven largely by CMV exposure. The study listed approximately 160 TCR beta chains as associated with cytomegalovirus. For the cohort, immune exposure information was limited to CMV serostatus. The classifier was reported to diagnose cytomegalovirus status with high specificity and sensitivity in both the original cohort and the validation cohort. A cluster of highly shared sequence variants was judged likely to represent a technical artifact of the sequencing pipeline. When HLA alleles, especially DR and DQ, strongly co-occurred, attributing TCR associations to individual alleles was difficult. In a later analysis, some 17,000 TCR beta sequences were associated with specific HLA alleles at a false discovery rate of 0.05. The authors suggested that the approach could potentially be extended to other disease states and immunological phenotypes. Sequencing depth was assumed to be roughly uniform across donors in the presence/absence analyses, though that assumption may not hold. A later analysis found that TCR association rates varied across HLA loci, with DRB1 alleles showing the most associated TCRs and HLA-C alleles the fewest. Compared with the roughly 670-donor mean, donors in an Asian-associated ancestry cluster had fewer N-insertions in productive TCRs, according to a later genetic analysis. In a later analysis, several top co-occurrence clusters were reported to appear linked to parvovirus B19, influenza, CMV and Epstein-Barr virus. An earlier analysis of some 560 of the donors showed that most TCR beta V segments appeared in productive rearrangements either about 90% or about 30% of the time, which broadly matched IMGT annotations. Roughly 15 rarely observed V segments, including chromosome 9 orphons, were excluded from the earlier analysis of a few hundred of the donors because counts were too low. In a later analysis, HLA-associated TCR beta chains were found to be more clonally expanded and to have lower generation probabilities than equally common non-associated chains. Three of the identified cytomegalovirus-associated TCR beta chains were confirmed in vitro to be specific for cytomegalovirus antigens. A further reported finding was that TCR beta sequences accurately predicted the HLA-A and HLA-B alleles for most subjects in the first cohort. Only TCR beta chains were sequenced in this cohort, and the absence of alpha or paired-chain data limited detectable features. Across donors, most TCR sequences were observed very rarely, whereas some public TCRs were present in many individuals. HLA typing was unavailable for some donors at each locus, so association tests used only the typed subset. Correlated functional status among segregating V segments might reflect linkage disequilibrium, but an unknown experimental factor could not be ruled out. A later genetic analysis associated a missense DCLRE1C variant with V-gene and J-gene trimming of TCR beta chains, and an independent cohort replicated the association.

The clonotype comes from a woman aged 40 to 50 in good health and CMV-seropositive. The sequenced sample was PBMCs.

CDR3 loop: CASSRTSGGATDTQYF. The DNA sequence is as follows: TGCGCCAGCAGTCGTACTAGCGGGGGGGCCACAGATACGCAGTATTTT. The sequence links TRBV5-1 to TRBJ2-3, and TRBD2 aligns with 13 junction nucleotides. In the germline V gene, CDR1 corresponds to SGHRS and CDR2 to YFSETQ. The CDR3, cysteine through phenylalanine, is 16 amino acids long. The kept DNA is CDR3 alone, 48 bases in frame from the first base. The germline V end is reduced by 5 bases and the J end by 2 bases; junction bases left unmatched: 5. Extended through the reference TRBV5-1 and TRBJ2-3 proteins, this CDR3 yields the full variable domain: KAGVTQTPRYLIKTRGQQVTLSCSPISGHRSVSWYQQTPGQGLQFLFEYFSETQRNKGNFPGRFSGRQFSNSRSEMNVSTLELGDSALYLCASSRTSGGATDTQYFGPGTRLTVL.